This T cell receptor beta chain emerged from a study of regulatory T cells in long-lasting Graves disease. The V end lost 8 bases, the J end lost 2 bases, and 21 bases lay between the germline ends. This CDR3 spans 16 amino acids. Germline V CDR1 and CDR2: MDHEN, SYDVKM. With iRepertoire HTBI primers and Arm-PCR of CDR3 regions, TCR beta libraries were built. TCRdb ran MiXCR on the multiplex PCR reads and lists one entry per CDR3 protein. This table has hundreds of thousands of distinct CDR3 sequences, roughly 17% appearing once. This clonotype has ten or more counts. Time point in this sample: newly diagnosed GD, antithyroid drugs for less than 3 months. Extracted PBMC RNA gave rise to the TCR library. These data were likewise used in another study, on T cells in Graves' hyperthyroidism and ophthalmopathy.

The material was peripheral blood mononuclear cells (PBMCs), obtained at new diagnosis, from a patient treated with antithyroid drugs. The receptor was derived from a man between 40 and 49 years old with Graves disease. This chain links TRBV28 with TRBJ2-5; D possibly corresponds to TRBD1 (5 bases). In nucleotides, the CDR3 is TGTGCCAGCTCAAATCTCGGACAAACGTCTCAAGAGACCCAGTACTTC. Residues: CASSNLGQTSQETQYF.